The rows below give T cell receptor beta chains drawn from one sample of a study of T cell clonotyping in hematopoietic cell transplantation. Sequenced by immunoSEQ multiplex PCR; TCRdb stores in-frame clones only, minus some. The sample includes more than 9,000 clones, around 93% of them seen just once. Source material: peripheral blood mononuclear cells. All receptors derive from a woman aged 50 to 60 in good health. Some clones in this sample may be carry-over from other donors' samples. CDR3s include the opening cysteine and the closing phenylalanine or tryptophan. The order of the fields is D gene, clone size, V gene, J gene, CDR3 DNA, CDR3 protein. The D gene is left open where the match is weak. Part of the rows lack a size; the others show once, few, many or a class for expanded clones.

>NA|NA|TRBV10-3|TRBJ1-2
TGTGCCATCAGTGAGACAGGGTTCTATGGCTACACCTTC
CAISETGFYGYTF
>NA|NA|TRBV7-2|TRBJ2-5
TGTGCCAGCAGCTTAGTTCCAGCGTCGGAGACCCAGTACTTC
CASSLVPASETQYF
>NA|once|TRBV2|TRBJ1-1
TGTGCCAGCAGTGAAACAGGCAGGGAGGCTTTCTTT
CASSETGREAFF
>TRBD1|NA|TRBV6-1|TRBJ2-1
TGTGCCAGCAGTGAAGAGGGACAGGGGCGGCGTAATGAGCAGTTCTTC
CASSEEGQGRRNEQFF
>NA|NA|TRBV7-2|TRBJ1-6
TGTGCCAGCAGCGCACTGGGGCAGCAAAATTCACCCCTCCACTTT
CASSALGQQNSPLHF
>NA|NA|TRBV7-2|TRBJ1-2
TGTGCCAGCAGCTTAGGCTCTCTACTGGGGGGCGCATATGGCTACACCTTC
CASSLGSLLGGAYGYTF
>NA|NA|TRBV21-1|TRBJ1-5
TGTGCCAGCAGCTCGGACCCAAGTGTCAATCAGCCCCAGCATTTT
CASSSDPSVNQPQHF
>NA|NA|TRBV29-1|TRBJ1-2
TGCAGCGTTGAACAGGGTCTTTCTATTGGCTACACCTTC
CSVEQGLSIGYTF
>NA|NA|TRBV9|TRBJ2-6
TGTGCCAGCAGCATACAAGGGGCTGGGGCCAACGTCCTGACTTTC
CASSIQGAGANVLTF
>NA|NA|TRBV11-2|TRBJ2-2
TGTGCCAGCAGCTTAGAACCTAGCTATACCGGGGAGCTGTTTTTT
CASSLEPSYTGELFF
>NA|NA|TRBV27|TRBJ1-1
TGTGCCAGCAGTGTAACAGAGAACACTGAAGCTTTCTTT
CASSVTENTEAFF
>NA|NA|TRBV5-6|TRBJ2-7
TGTGCCAGCAGCTTGGATACGGTTTACGAGCAGTACTTC
CASSLDTVYEQYF
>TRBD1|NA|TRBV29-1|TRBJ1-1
TGCAGCGCAAAACCCGGGGACAGGCCAAACACTGAAGCTTTCTTT
CSAKPGDRPNTEAFF
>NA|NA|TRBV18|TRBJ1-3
TGTGCCAGCTCCGAGAACCCACAGAGCTCCAACGGAAACACCATATATTTT
CASSENPQSSNGNTIYF
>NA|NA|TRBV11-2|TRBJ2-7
TGTGCCAGCAGCTTATCCGCTGTCCCAGGGCAGTACTTC
CASSLSAVPGQYF
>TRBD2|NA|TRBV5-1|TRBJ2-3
TGCGCCAGCAGCTCAGTAACTAGCGGCACAGATACGCAGTATTTT
CASSSVTSGTDTQYF
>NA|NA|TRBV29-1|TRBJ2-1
TGCAGCGATACCCACAACAATGAGCAGTTCTTC
CSDTHNNEQFF
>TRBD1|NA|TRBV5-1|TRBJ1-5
TGCGCCAGCAGCCTGCAGCCCAGGGGGAGCAATCAGCCCCAGCATTTT
CASSLQPRGSNQPQHF
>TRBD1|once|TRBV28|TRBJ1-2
TGTGCCAGCAGGAGGACAGGGGACTATGGCTACACCTTC
CASRRTGDYGYTF
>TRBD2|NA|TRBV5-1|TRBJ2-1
TGCGCCAGCAGTTCTAGCGGGGGGTACAATGAGCAGTTCTTC
CASSSSGGYNEQFF
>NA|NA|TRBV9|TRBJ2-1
TGTGCCAGCAGCGTCCGAACAGAGGCGAAAATTGAGCAGTTCTTC
CASSVRTEAKIEQFF
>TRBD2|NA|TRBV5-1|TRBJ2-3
TGCGCCAGCAGCTTGGATTCTAGCGGGGGGGCCACAGATACGCAGTATTTT
CASSLDSSGGATDTQYF
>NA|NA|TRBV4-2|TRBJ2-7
TGTGCCAGCAGCCAAGATTGGGCAGCGTACGAGCAGTACTTC
CASSQDWAAYEQYF
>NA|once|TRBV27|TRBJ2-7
TGTGCCAGCAGTTTATCGGGTTACTACGAGCAGTACTTC
CASSLSGYYEQYF
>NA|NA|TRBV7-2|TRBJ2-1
TGTGCCAGCAGCTTAGCGGGGGCTAGCGCAGCATACAATGAGCAGTTCTTC
CASSLAGASAAYNEQFF
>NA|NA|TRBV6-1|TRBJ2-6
TGTGCCAGCAGTGAACTGTCAACCTCCTCTGGGGCCAACGTCCTGACTTTC
CASSELSTSSGANVLTF
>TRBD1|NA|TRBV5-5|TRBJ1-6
TGTGCCAGCAGCTTGGGAGGGGGCGTGAATAATTCACCCCTCCACTTT
CASSLGGGVNNSPLHF
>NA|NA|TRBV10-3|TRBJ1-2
TGTGCCATCAGTGAGCTAGATGGCTACACCTTC
CAISELDGYTF
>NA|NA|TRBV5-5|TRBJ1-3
TGTGCCAGCAGCTTGGGTGCGAGATTATCTGGAAACACCATATATTTT
CASSLGARLSGNTIYF
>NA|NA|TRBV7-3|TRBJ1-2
TGTGCCAGCAGCTCCAATGGGTACGGCGGAAACTATGGCTACACCTTC
CASSSNGYGGNYGYTF
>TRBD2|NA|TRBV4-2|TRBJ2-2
TGTGCCAGCAGCCAGACCCCCCGACTAGCGGGCGACACCGGGGAGCTGTTTTTT
CASSQTPRLAGDTGELFF
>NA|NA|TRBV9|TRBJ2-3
TGTGCCAGCAGCGTATACCCCCGGGCCTCACAGACTAGGACAGATACGCAGTATTTT
CASSVYPRASQTRTDTQYF
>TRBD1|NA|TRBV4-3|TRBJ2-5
TGCGCCAGCAGCCAAGAACTCGGGACAGGGGTAGAGACCCAGTACTTC
CASSQELGTGVETQYF
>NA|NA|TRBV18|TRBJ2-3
TGTGCCAGCTCACCAAATTCGGGTCTCACAGATACGCAGTATTTT
CASSPNSGLTDTQYF
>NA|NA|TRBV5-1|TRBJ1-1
TGCGCCAGCAGGGATCCCGTGGGAGCGAACACTGAAGCTTTCTTT
CASRDPVGANTEAFF
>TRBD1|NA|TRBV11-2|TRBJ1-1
TGTGCCAGCAGCTTAACTACAGGGGGGACTGAAGCTTTCTTT
CASSLTTGGTEAFF
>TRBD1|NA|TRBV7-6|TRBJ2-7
TGTGCCAGCAGCTTACAGGGGGCCTACGAGCAGTACTTC
CASSLQGAYEQYF
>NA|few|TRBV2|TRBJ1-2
TGTGCCAGCAGTGAAGTGGGCAGGGCCTATGGCTACACCTTC
CASSEVGRAYGYTF
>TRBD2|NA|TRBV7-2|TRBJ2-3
TGTGCCAGCAGCCTTAGCGGGGGGGCCTTTCCGTATTTT
CASSLSGGAFPYF
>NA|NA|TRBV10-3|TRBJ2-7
TGTGCCATCAGTGAGTCGGTGACTAGCTCCTACGAGCAGTACTTC
CAISESVTSSYEQYF
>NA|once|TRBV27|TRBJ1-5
TGTGCCAGCAGCCAGGGCTTCAATCAGCCCCAGCATTTT
CASSQGFNQPQHF
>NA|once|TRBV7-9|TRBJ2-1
TGTGCCACCCGTACCGGTGAGCAGTTCTTC
CATRTGEQFF
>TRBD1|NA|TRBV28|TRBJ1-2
TGTGCCAGCAGTTATCCGACAGGGCAACCCTATGGCTACACCTTC
CASSYPTGQPYGYTF
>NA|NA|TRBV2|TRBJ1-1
TGTGCCAGCAGTGAAGCGCCTTTGGGCGCCCTGAACACTGAAGCTTTCTTT
CASSEAPLGALNTEAFF
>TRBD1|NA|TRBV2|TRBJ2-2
TGTGCCAGCACTCGCCCGGGACAGGGTACAATGAGCACCGGGGAGCTGTTTTTT
CASTRPGQGTMSTGELFF
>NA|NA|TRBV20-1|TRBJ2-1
TGCAGTCCGTCCGGGAATGAGCAGTTCTTC
CSPSGNEQFF
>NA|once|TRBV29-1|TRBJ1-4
TGCAGCGTGGGAACAACAGGGATTGGAGCAGAAAAACTGTTTTTT
CSVGTTGIGAEKLFF
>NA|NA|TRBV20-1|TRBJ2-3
TGCAGTGCCCCTTCCTGGACAGACCAGTATTTT
CSAPSWTDQYF
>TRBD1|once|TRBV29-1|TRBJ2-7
TGCAGCGTTGGACAGGGGAACTCCTACGAGCAGTACTTC
CSVGQGNSYEQYF
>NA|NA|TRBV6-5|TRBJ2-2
TGTGCCAGCAGTTCGACAGTTCGGGGGACCGGGGAGCTGTTTTTT
CASSSTVRGTGELFF
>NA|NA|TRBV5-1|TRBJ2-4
TGCGCCAGCAGCTTGTCTCCGGGAAGGATTCAGTACTTC
CASSLSPGRIQYF